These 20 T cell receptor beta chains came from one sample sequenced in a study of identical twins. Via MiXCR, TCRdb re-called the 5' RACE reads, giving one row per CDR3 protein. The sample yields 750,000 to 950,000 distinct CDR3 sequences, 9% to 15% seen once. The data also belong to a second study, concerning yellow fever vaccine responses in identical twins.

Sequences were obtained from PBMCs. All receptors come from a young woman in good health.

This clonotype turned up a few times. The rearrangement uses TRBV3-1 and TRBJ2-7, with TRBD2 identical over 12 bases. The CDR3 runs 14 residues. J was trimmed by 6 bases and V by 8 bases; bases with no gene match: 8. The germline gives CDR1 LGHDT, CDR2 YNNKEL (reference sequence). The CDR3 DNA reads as TGTGCCAGCGGACGACTAGCGGGAGCGGGCGAGCAGTACTTC. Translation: CASGRLAGAGEQYF.

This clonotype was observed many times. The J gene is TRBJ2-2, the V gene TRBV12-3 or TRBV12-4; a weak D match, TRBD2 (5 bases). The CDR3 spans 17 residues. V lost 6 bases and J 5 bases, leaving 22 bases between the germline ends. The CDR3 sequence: CASRTARTGEKTGELFF. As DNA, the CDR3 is TGTGCCAGCAGAACGGCTAGGACTGGCGAAAAGACCGGGGAGCTGTTTTTT.

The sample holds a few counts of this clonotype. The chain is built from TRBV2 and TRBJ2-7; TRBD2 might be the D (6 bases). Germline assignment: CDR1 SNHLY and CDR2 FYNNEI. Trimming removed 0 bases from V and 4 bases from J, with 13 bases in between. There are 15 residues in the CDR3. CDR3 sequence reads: CASSEASGAPYEQYF. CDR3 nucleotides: TGTGCCAGCAGTGAAGCCTCGGGAGCCCCTTACGAGCAGTACTTC.

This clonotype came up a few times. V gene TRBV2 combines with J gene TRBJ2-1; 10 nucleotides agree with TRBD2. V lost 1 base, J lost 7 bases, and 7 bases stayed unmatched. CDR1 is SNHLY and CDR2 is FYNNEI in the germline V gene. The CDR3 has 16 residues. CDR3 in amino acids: CASSEVAGGTSNEQFF. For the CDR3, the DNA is TGTGCCAGCAGTGAAGTAGCGGGGGGCACCTCGAATGAGCAGTTCTTC.

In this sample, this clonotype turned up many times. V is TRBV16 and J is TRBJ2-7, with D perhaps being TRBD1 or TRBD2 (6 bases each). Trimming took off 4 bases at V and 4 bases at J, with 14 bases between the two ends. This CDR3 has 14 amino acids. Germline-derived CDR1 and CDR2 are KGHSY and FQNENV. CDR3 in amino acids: CASSPPSGAYEQYF. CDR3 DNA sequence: TGTGCCAGCAGCCCCCCGTCGGGGGCTTACGAGCAGTACTTC.

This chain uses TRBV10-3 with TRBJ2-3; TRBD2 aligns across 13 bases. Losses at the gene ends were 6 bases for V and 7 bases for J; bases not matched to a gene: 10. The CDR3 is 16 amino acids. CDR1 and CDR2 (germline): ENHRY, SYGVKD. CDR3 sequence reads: CAISPTSGRAPYTQYF. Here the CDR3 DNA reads TGTGCCATCAGCCCTACTAGCGGGAGGGCCCCTTATACGCAGTATTTT.

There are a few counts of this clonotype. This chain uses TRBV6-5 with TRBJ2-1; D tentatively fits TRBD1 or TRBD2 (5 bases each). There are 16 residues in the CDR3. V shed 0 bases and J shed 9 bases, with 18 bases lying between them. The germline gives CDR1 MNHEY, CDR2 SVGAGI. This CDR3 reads CASSYSKFRDGAEQFF. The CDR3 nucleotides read TGTGCCAGCAGTTACTCGAAATTTAGGGACGGGGCTGAGCAGTTCTTC.

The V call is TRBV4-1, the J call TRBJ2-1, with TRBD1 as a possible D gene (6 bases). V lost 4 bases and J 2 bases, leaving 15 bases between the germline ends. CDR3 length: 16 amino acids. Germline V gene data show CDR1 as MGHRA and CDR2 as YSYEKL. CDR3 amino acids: CASSPDRTATYNEQFF. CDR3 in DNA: TGCGCCAGCAGCCCGGATAGGACAGCCACCTACAATGAGCAGTTCTTC.

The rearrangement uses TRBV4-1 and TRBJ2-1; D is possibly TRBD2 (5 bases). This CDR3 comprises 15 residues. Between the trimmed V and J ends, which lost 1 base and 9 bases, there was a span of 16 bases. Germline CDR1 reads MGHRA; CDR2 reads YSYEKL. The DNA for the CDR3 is TGCGCCAGCAGCCAAGTACCCTCGGACTCTGGTGAGCAGTTCTTC. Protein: CASSQVPSDSGEQFF.

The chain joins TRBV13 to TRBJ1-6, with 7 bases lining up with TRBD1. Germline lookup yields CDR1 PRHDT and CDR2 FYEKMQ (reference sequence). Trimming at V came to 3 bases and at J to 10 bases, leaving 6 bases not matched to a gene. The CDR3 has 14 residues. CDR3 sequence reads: CASSFRTGTSPLHF. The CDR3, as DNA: TGTGCCAGCAGCTTCAGGACAGGAACCTCACCCCTCCACTTT. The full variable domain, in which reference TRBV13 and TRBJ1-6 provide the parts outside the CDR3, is AAGVIQSPRHLIKEKRETATLKCYPIPRHDTVYWYQQGPGQDPQFLISFYEKMQSDKGSIPDRFSAQQFSDYHSELNMSSLELGDSALYFCASSFRTGTSPLHFGNGTRLTVT.

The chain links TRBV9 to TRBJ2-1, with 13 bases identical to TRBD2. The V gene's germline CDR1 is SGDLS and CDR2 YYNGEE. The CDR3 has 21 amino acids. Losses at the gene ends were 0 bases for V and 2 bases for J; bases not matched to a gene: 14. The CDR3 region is CASSVDPWTSGRIFTYNEQFF. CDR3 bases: TGTGCCAGCAGCGTAGATCCCTGGACTAGCGGGAGAATCTTTACCTACAATGAGCAGTTCTTC.

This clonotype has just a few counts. CDR3 amino acids: CASSQDMRSNQPQHF. Here the CDR3 DNA reads TGCGCCAGCAGCCAAGACATGAGAAGCAATCAGCCCCAGCATTTT. The chain carries TRBV4-1 and TRBJ1-5; the D is unclear. Germline V CDR1 and CDR2: MGHRA, YSYEKL. CDR3 length equals 15 residues. Trimming left V 0 bases short and J 1 base short, with 7 bases between.

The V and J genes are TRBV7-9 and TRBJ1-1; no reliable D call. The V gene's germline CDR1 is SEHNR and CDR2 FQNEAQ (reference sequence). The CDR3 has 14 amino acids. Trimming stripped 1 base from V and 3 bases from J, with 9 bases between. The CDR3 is CASSLEGTDTEAFF. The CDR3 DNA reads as TGTGCCAGCAGCTTAGAGGGAACTGACACTGAAGCTTTCTTT.

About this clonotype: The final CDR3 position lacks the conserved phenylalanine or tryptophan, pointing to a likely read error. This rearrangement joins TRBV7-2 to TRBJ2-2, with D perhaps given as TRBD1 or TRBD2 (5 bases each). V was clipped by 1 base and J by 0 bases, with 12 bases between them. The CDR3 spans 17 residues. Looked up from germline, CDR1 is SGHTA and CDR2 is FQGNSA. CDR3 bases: TGTGCCAGCAGCTTAGTGGGGACCACCGCGAACACCGGGGAGCTGTTTATT. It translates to CASSLVGTTANTGELFI.

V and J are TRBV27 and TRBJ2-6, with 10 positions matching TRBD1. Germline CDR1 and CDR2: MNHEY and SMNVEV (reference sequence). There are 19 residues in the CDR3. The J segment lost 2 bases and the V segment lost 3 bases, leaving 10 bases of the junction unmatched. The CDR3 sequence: CASSFRSRQGAAGANVLTF. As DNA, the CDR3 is TGTGCCAGCAGTTTCAGATCAAGACAGGGGGCTGCTGGGGCCAACGTCCTGACTTTC.

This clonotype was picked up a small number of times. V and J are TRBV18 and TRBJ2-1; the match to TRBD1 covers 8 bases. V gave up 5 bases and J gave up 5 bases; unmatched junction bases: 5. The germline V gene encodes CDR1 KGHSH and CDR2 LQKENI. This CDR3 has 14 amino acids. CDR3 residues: CASSTWDRNNEQFF. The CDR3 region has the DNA TGTGCCAGCTCAACGTGGGACAGGAACAATGAGCAGTTCTTC.

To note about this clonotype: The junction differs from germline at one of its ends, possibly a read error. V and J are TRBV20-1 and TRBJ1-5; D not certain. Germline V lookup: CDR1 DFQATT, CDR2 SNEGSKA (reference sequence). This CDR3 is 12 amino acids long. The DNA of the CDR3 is TGCAGTACTAGAGGGAACAATCAGCCCCAGCATTTT. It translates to CSTRGNNQPQHF.

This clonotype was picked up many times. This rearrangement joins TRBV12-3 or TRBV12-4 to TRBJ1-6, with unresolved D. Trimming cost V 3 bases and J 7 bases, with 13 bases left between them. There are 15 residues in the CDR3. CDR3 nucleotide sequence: TGTGCCAGCAGTTTCGCGAGGAGGAGGAATTCACCCCTCCACTTT. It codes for CASSFARRRNSPLHF.

CDR3 nucleotides: TGTGCCAGCAGTGAAGCACCGGGACATGGGAATGAGCAGTTCTTC. Residues: CASSEAPGHGNEQFF. The chain links TRBV2 to TRBJ2-1; D may be TRBD1 (6 bases). CDR3 length equals 15 residues. Between the trimmed V and J ends, which lost 0 bases and 7 bases, there was a span of 13 bases. Germline lookup yields CDR1 SNHLY and CDR2 FYNNEI.

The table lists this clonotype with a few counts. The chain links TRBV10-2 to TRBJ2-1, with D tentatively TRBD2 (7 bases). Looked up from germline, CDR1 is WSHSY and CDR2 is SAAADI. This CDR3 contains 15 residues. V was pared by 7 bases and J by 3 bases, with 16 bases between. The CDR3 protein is CASTHRGGDYNEQFF. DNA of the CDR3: TGCGCCAGCACGCACAGAGGGGGGGACTACAATGAGCAGTTCTTC.